This T cell receptor beta chain comes out of a study of cytomegalovirus exposure and HLA in healthy donors. Points from the study as a whole: Researchers reported in a later analysis that a missense DCLRE1C variant was tied to TCR beta V- and J-gene trimming. Presence/absence analyses treated sequencing depth as roughly uniform across donors.

For this clone: Its target is unknown.

Germline V CDR1 and CDR2: SGHVS, FQNEAQ. V was pared by 2 bases and J by 0 bases, with 11 bases between. This CDR3 spans 15 amino acids. The PCR contained 60 Vbeta and 13 Jbeta primers. Sequencing used immunoSEQ multiplex PCR; TCRdb keeps in-frame clones, though not all of them. This sample carries tens of thousands of clones, around three quarters of them seen once, and the ten largest clones take 3.5% to 5.5%. The V and J genes are TRBV7-8 and TRBJ2-7; D may be TRBD2 (5 bases). The sequence came from a woman in her thirties or forties in good health and CMV-seropositive. Material: PBMCs. The DNA of the CDR3 is TGTGCCAGCAGCTTAAACCGGGGTAGCTCCTACGAGCAGTACTTC. It is translated as CASSLNRGSSYEQYF.